These 21 T cell receptor beta chains originate from one sample sequenced in a study of blood T cells in healthy people across ages. The second PCR ran about 6 to 11 cycles with a sample-barcoded 5' primer and J-beta primers. From the 5' RACE reads, TCRdb called clonotypes with MiXCR, one entry per CDR3 protein. The table has about 1.8 million distinct CDR3 sequences, around half seen once. Sequenced input: blood. These receptors were collected from a woman aged 40 to 50 in good health.

The rearrangement links TRBV4-2 to TRBJ1-2; the D gene is possibly TRBD1 (5 bases). The CDR3 loop spans 15 amino acids. The V gene's germline CDR1 is LGHNA and CDR2 YNFKEQ. With 0 bases removed from V and 0 bases from J, the gap between germline ends came to 8 bases. CDR3 region: CASSQEGGANYGYTF. The DNA of the CDR3 is TGTGCCAGCAGCCAAGAGGGGGGGGCTAACTATGGCTACACCTTC.

This clonotype came up a few times. Written as DNA, the CDR3 is TGTGCCACCAGCAGAGGACAAGAGCGAAGCTCCTACGAGCAGTACTTC. It translates to CATSRGQERSSYEQYF. This chain joins TRBV15 and TRBJ2-7; no reliable D call. Trimming shortened V by 1 base and J by 0 bases, and 13 bases separated the two germline ends. Germline CDR1 is LNHNV and CDR2 is YYDKDF (reference sequence). The CDR3 runs to 16 residues.

As for this clonotype: Mismatch with germline at one junction end may stem from a read error. The chain has TRBV5-1 and TRBJ2-1, with TRBD2 matching 8 bases. The CDR3 sequence is 15 residues long. Per germline, CDR1 SGHRS and CDR2 YFSETQ. The CDR3 nucleotides are TGCGCCGGCAGCTCGGGACTGGCGGGGGGTCATGAGCAGTTCTTC. It specifies CAGSSGLAGGHEQFF.

The chain has TRBV7-9 and TRBJ2-3; TRBD2 aligns across 7 bases. From germline, CDR1 is SEHNR and CDR2 FQNEAQ (reference sequence). The CDR3 is made up of 14 amino acids. V shed 5 bases, J shed 4 bases, and the junction held 6 bases outside the gene matches. CDR3: CASSPARGADTQYF. Here the CDR3 DNA reads TGTGCCAGCAGCCCGGCCCGGGGGGCAGATACGCAGTATTTT.

The chain is built from TRBV7-2 and TRBJ1-6; D unclear. Trimming stripped 6 bases from V and 7 bases from J, with 13 bases between. The germline V gene encodes CDR1 SGHTA and CDR2 FQGNSA. This CDR3 spans 14 amino acids. Here the CDR3 reads CASSRHSENSPLHF. CDR3 nucleotides: TGTGCCAGCAGTCGACACTCGGAAAATTCACCCCTCCACTTT.

This clonotype occurred a few times. The rearrangement uses TRBV5-1 and TRBJ2-5, with TRBD2 matching 11 bases. The germline V gene encodes CDR1 SGHRS and CDR2 YFSETQ. This CDR3 is built from 17 residues. With 4 bases clipped from V and 2 bases from J, the junction kept 10 bases outside the gene matches. The CDR3 protein is CASSPRWGTSGQETQYF. The CDR3 DNA reads as TGCGCCAGCAGCCCTCGTTGGGGGACTAGCGGTCAAGAGACCCAGTACTTC.

The chain recombines TRBV9 with TRBJ2-3, with a weak D call TRBD2 (5 bases). CDR3 length: 13 amino acids. The ends were cut back, 3 bases at V and 8 bases at J, with 13 bases in the middle. Germline CDR1 reads SGDLS; CDR2 reads YYNGEE. CDR3 loop: CASSGPPAATQYF. The CDR3 DNA reads as TGTGCCAGCAGCGGGCCCCCAGCGGCTACGCAGTATTTT.

This clonotype was seen ten or more times. As DNA, the CDR3 is TGTGCCAGCAGCCCCAGGGCTAGCACAGATACGCAGTATTTT. Its translation: CASSPRASTDTQYF. The chain uses TRBV7-2 and TRBJ2-3; tentatively, D is TRBD1 (5 bases). CDR1 is SGHTA, CDR2 FQGNSA, per germline. CDR3 size: 14 residues. The V end was cut by 5 bases, the J end by 0 bases, with 9 bases between.

This chain joins TRBV7-2 and TRBJ1-5; a weak D match, TRBD1 (5 bases). The CDR3 length is 15 residues. Trimming left V 1 base short and J 7 bases short, with 14 bases between. Germline CDR1 is SGHTA and CDR2 is FQGNSA. The CDR3 DNA reads TGTGCCAGCAGCTTAGGGCAGGGCGGGCGACAGCCCCAGCATTTT. The encoded protein is CASSLGQGGRQPQHF.

V gene TRBV28 combines with J gene TRBJ2-7, with D maybe TRBD2 (7 bases). The germline V gene has CDR1 MDHEN and CDR2 SYDVKM. The CDR3 runs 15 residues. V dropped 2 bases and J dropped 7 bases, with 18 bases sitting between them. CDR3 residues: CASSLALGGPGEQYF. As DNA, the CDR3 is TGTGCCAGCAGTTTAGCTCTGGGGGGGCCGGGAGAGCAGTACTTC. The variable domain in full, with the rest retrieved from reference TRBV28 and TRBJ2-7, is DVKVTQSSRYLVKRTGEKVFLECVQDMDHENMFWYRQDPGLGLRLIYFSYDVKMKEKGDIPEGYSVSREKKERFSLILESASTNQTSMYLCASSLALGGPGEQYFGPGTRLTVT.

The genes are TRBV7-2 and TRBJ2-7, with 7 bases aligning to TRBD1. This CDR3 has 15 residues. CDR1 is SGHTA, CDR2 FQGNSA, per germline. Trimming took 5 bases from V and 3 from J; bases not matched to a gene: 10. CDR3 region: CASSTSSSGGYEQYF. The CDR3 DNA sequence: TGTGCCAGCAGCACCTCAAGCTCAGGGGGCTACGAGCAGTACTTC.

J is TRBJ2-6 and V is TRBV4-2; 8 bases match TRBD1. The CDR3 loop spans 18 amino acids. Per the germline V gene, CDR1 is LGHNA and CDR2 is YNFKEQ. Unmatched junction bases numbered 6, after V lost 1 base and J lost 1 base. In DNA form, the CDR3 reads TGTGCCAGCAGCCAAGGGACAGGGCAGTGGTCTGGGGCCAACGTCCTGACTTTC. It is translated as CASSQGTGQWSGANVLTF.

The chain employs TRBV10-1 and TRBJ2-1; a possible D gene is TRBD1 (7 bases). CDR3 length: 16 amino acids. V shed 6 bases and J shed 6 bases, with 21 bases lying between them. The germline V gene has CDR1 WNHNN and CDR2 SYGVQD (reference sequence). The CDR3 DNA follows: TGCGCCAGCAGCCAGCAGGGGGGAAGGATGGTCAATGAGCAGTTCTTC. This translates into CASSQQGGRMVNEQFF.

V is TRBV5-1 and J is TRBJ2-5, with D perhaps matching TRBD2 (6 bases). Trimming left V 4 bases short and J 2 bases short, with 18 bases between. There are 16 residues in the CDR3. The germline gives CDR1 SGHRS, CDR2 YFSETQ. The CDR3 reads CASSLKHREKQETQYF. The CDR3 DNA follows: TGCGCCAGCAGCCTCAAACATCGGGAGAAACAAGAGACCCAGTACTTC.

This chain links TRBV28 with TRBJ2-6; 11 bases agree with TRBD1. This CDR3 has 20 amino acids. Germline-derived CDR1 and CDR2 are MDHEN and SYDVKM. Germline trimming cut 4 bases from V and 0 bases from J; bases unmatched to any gene: 11. For the CDR3, the DNA is TGTGCCAGCAGTTCTCCCTACTGGACAGGGGGCTCCTCTGGGGCCAACGTCCTGACTTTC. Protein product: CASSSPYWTGGSSGANVLTF.

The chain uses TRBV28 and TRBJ1-2; 8 bases are shared with TRBD1. V gave up 6 bases and J gave up 5 bases; unmatched junction bases: 14. CDR3 length: 16 amino acids. CDR1 and CDR2 (germline): MDHEN, SYDVKM. The CDR3 DNA follows: TGTGCCAGCAGCCGAACCGTGACAGGGGAGATTTATGGCTACACCTTC. Protein sequence: CASSRTVTGEIYGYTF.

The sample holds a few counts of this clonotype. This rearrangement joins TRBV20-1 to TRBJ2-3, with 7 bases lining up with TRBD2. The CDR3 sequence is 15 residues long. Germline V gives CDR1 DFQATT, CDR2 SNEGSKA (reference sequence). J was trimmed by 2 bases and V by 4 bases; bases with no gene match: 9. CDR3 nucleotides: TGCAGTGCTATGACCCCGCGGGGGTACACAGATACGCAGTATTTT. Translation: CSAMTPRGYTDTQYF.

This clonotype was counted between two and nine times. The gene calls are TRBV5-1 and TRBJ2-5; 11 bases line up with TRBD1. Germline lookup yields CDR1 SGHRS and CDR2 YFSETQ. V shed 5 bases, J shed 5 bases, and the junction held 8 bases outside the gene matches. The CDR3 is made up of 15 amino acids. The CDR3 spells CASRIRTGGAETQYF. CDR3 nucleotide sequence: TGCGCCAGCAGGATAAGGACAGGGGGCGCGGAGACCCAGTACTTC.

The gene calls are TRBV6-1 and TRBJ2-1, with D possibly being TRBD2 (6 bases). The V end lost 6 bases, the J end lost 8 bases, and 26 bases lay between the germline ends. CDR1 and CDR2 (germline): MNHNS, SASEGT. This CDR3 contains 17 residues. CDR3 residues: CASSPLIAEGQRYEQFF. The CDR3 nucleotides read TGTGCCAGCAGCCCACTAATAGCGGAGGGTCAGAGGTATGAGCAGTTCTTC.

This sequence joins TRBV5-1 and TRBJ2-7; D may match TRBD1 or TRBD2 (5 bases each). The CDR3 extends over 17 amino acids. V lost 0 bases and J lost 0, with 16 bases in between. The V gene's germline CDR1 is SGHRS and CDR2 YFSETQ. The CDR3 DNA reads as TGCGCCAGCAGCTTGGGTGTTAGGGGACGGAGCTCCTACGAGCAGTACTTC. This gives the protein CASSLGVRGRSSYEQYF.

The chain uses TRBV6-6 and TRBJ2-1; D perhaps matches TRBD1 (5 bases). This CDR3 comprises 16 residues. With 4 bases removed from V and 4 bases from J, the gap between germline ends came to 17 bases. Germline CDR1 MNHNY, CDR2 SVGAGI (reference sequence). This CDR3 is CASSSRRETDYNEQFF. The CDR3 DNA reads TGTGCCAGCAGTTCTCGGAGAGAGACAGATTACAATGAGCAGTTCTTC.